This T cell receptor beta chain was sequenced for a study of blood T cell repertoires in COVID-19. Remarks on this clone: At the DNA level, this CDR3 is encoded by other sequences in the same sample as well.

There are 15 residues in the CDR3. Germline CDR1 and CDR2: SGHTS and YDEGEE. Trimming at V came to 2 bases and at J to 3 bases, leaving 8 bases not matched to a gene. Some clones are missing from TCRdb's copy, which holds only in-frame ones; the method was immunoSEQ multiplex PCR. In the table there are about 200,000 clones, approximately 78% of which are singletons. The rearrangement joins TRBV5-8 to TRBJ2-7; 7 positions agree with TRBD1. Sequencing used peripheral blood. The TCR comes from a woman older than 75 with COVID-19, enrolled during active disease. CDR3 sequence (DNA): TGTGCCAGCAGCTTCTATGAGACAGGGAGCTACGAGCAGTACTTC. Amino acid sequence: CASSFYETGSYEQYF.